Described below is a single T cell receptor (beta chain) sequence and its context. What antigen it recognizes has not been identified. The cohort comprised some 700 healthy bone marrow donors. All cohort members were sampled while nominally healthy, although unrecorded immune exposures were likely present. The donor tested CMV seropositive and was one of the 289 seropositive cohort members. A peripheral blood sample was provided by each donor, and peripheral blood mononuclear cells were used for TCR beta sequencing. Genomic DNA extraction from the blood cell samples was performed with the Qiagen DNeasy Blood Extraction Kit. The data belong to a study of cytomegalovirus exposure and HLA in healthy donors listed by TCRdb under 2017. Study-wide context: An earlier analysis of roughly 500 of the donors reported roughly 300 Gb of sequence data and some 110 million unique TCR beta sequences obtained from approximately 180 million T cells. Among the roughly 390 genotyped donors, approximately 76% belonged to the genetic ancestry cluster associated with self-reported Caucasian donors. Among some 400 genotyped donors of the cohort, an average of roughly 230,000 unique TCR beta nucleotide sequences was sequenced per donor, of which roughly 17% were non-productive. Rather than using new phenotypic data, the later analysis identified candidate immune exposures from TCR beta sequences and from how often those sequences occurred across donors. To decide whether each TCR beta V gene segment behaved as functional or pseudogenic, an earlier analysis of some 600 of the donors relied on high-throughput TCR beta sequencing. Five DR-DQ haplotypes were handled as single units for association and clustering because linkage in the cohort was strong. In addition to the first cohort of 666 subjects, a separate validation cohort of over 90 different subjects was used. Every repertoire in the discovery cohort had been generated on one and the same sequencing platform. Donor age, sex, ethnicity and CMV serostatus were compiled alongside the repertoire data. In a later analysis, previously published TCR beta repertoires from 600 to 850 donors were re-analyzed and high-resolution HLA genotyping was added so that TCR occurrence patterns could be studied. To predict cytomegalovirus infection status, the study combined high-throughput TCR immunosequencing, statistical association of individual TCRs with disease status, and machine learning. The study aimed to test whether cataloging public T cell receptors could reveal signatures of past pathogen exposure. An early release that covered about 600 HLA-typed donors contained about 300 gigabases of sequencing data and about 84 million unique TCR sequences. Both class I and class II loci were covered by HLA typing, at four-digit resolution. The number of donors typed differed by locus, with roughly 620-630 for A, B, C, DRB1 and DQB1, around 560 for DQA1, 600 to 610 for DPA1, and about 450 for DPB1. The T cell repertoires of 550 to 850 subjects were profiled by immunosequencing and related to cytomegalovirus serostatus. A later genetic analysis used genome-wide SNP genotypes for about 60% of the roughly 670 donors, treating that subset as a discovery cohort.

The method behind the library was the immunoSEQ multiplex PCR assay. A mixture of 60 forward primers for TCR Vbeta segments and 13 reverse primers for TCR Jbeta segments was used in the multiplex PCR. The CDR3 region of rearranged TCR beta genes was amplified from genomic DNA with a multiplex PCR assay. The amplified TCR beta libraries were sequenced on the Illumina HiSeq System as 87-base-pair reads. In the original analysis: A later analysis tallied 75 million to 85 million unique TCR beta chains across the 550 to 850 repertoires, and some 12 million of those chains were shared by two or more donors. Raw reads were error-corrected and collapsed into unique sequences with a nearest-neighbor algorithm that merged closely related sequences to remove PCR and sequencing errors. To assign V, D and J gene segments, CDR3 sequences were aligned to IMGT reference sequences. For a sequence to be retained, a match of at least six nucleotides to both a V gene segment and a J gene segment was required. Rearrangements were called productive when the CDR3 lacked stop codons and stayed in frame with V and J; all others were non-productive. Following IMGT convention, CDR3 was defined as the stretch from the second conserved V-encoded cysteine up to the conserved J-encoded phenylalanine. Sequences without an unambiguous match to a single V gene segment were excluded from the earlier analysis of 587 of the donors. An earlier analysis of approximately 590 of the donors classified V segments as functional when productive rearrangements were above 56.7% and as segregating when the standard deviation between donors was above 5%. A statistical classification framework was built to diagnose cytomegalovirus status from the catalog of TCR beta chain sequences. In a later analysis, V and J genes were assigned by comparing TCR nucleotide sequences against IMGT/GENE-DB human TR gene sequences. A later analysis assigned CDR3 sequences and most-parsimonious VDJ recombination scenarios with the TCRdist pipeline. In a later analysis, each TCR beta chain was defined by its CDR3 amino acid sequence together with its V-gene family, and reads lacking a unique V-gene family were excluded. A later analysis removed 550 to 650 highly shared, low-generation-probability nucleotide sequences to deal with suspected cross-contamination and a sequencing artifact. In a later analysis, a clonal expansion index for each public chain was calculated from normalized within-repertoire ranks of inferred template counts. Generation probabilities in a later analysis came from a VDJ recombination model fitted to out-of-frame rearrangements, and those results were checked against IGoR. In a later analysis, TCR-TCR, TCR-HLA and TCR-CMV co-occurrence was scored with hypergeometric tests, and a repertoire-size bias correction was applied to TCR pairs. To estimate false discovery rates, a later analysis permuted the HLA or CMV assignments 20 times. In a later analysis, co-occurring TCRs were grouped using DBSCAN, with TCRdist sequence similarity added in when clustering inside HLA-allele-positive subsets. Co-occurrence clustering excluded repertoires with fewer than 30,000 or more than 120,000 public chains, plus five with anomalous nucleotide sharing. TCRdb holds this immuneACCESS table with in-frame rearrangements only. Some clones are missing; in checked studies, unresolved V genes explain under half, and the rest has no known cause. V and J calls and clone size are copied from that table; D and trimming were computed from the DNA. The table for this sample shows about 120,000 clones. Of the sample, roughly 1.7% falls within the top ten clones.

The germline V gene gives CDR1 as MDHEN and CDR2 as SYDVKM. Including the terminal cysteine and phenylalanine, the CDR3 comprises 15 residues. The entry retains the CDR3 DNA only, 45 bases that are in frame from base 1. The paper as a whole reports these results and caveats: Correlated functional status among segregating V segments might be attributable to linkage disequilibrium, but an unknown experimental factor could not be ruled out. According to a later analysis, TCR association rates differed among HLA loci, with DRB1 alleles showing the most associated TCRs and HLA-C alleles showing the fewest. In vitro tests confirmed that a few of the cytomegalovirus-associated TCR beta chains recognize cytomegalovirus antigens. In a later analysis, several top co-occurrence clusters were reported to appear linked to parvovirus B19, influenza, CMV and Epstein-Barr virus. In this cohort, only TCR beta chains were sequenced, and detectable features were limited by the absence of alpha or paired-chain data. A later analysis found that HLA-associated TCR beta chains were more clonally expanded and had lower generation probabilities than equally common non-associated chains. Most CMV-associated TCR beta chains appeared to be HLA-restricted in a later analysis, and the HLA associations seemed to be driven largely by CMV exposure. Because the 87-base-pair reads could not distinguish some IMGT-functional V segments, including TRBV6-2 and TRBV6-3, those segments were excluded. HLA typing was unavailable for some donors at each locus, so association tests used only the typed subset. Broadly in line with IMGT annotations, most TCR beta V segments showed up in productive rearrangements about 87% or about 30% of the time in an earlier analysis of around 550 of the donors. The presence/absence analyses assumed that sequencing depth was roughly uniform across donors, and that assumption may not be true. A cluster of highly shared sequence variants was judged likely to be a technical artifact of the sequencing pipeline. For the cohort, immune exposure information was limited to CMV serostatus. Some 16 rarely observed V segments, including chromosome 9 orphons, were excluded from the earlier analysis of 550 to 700 of the donors because counts were too low. When HLA alleles, especially DR and DQ, strongly co-occurred, attributing TCR associations to individual alleles was difficult. An association between a missense DCLRE1C variant and V-gene and J-gene trimming of TCR beta chains was found in a later genetic analysis and replicated in an independent cohort. The classifier was reported to diagnose cytomegalovirus status with high specificity and sensitivity in both the original and validation cohorts. The authors suggested that the approach could potentially be generalized to other disease states and immunological phenotypes. A further reported finding was that TCR beta sequences accurately predicted the HLA-A and HLA-B alleles for most subjects in the first cohort. While some public TCRs were present in many individuals, most TCR sequences turned up only very rarely across donors. A later genetic analysis reported fewer N-insertions in productive TCRs among donors in an Asian-associated ancestry cluster than the approximately 700-donor mean. A later analysis associated about 18,000 TCR beta sequences with specific HLA alleles at a false discovery rate of 0.05. The study listed 150 to 200 TCR beta chains as associated with cytomegalovirus.

Source material: PBMCs. The sequence derives from a woman in her 40s in good health and CMV-seropositive. The sequence joins TRBV28 to TRBJ2-5, with TRBD2 matching 9 junction bases. The J call may be faulty, since TRBJ2-7 better matches the DNA end. The bases read TGTGCCAGCAGCCTCGGGCTAGCGGGGTACTACGAGCAGTACTTC. Its translation reads: CASSLGLAGYYEQYF.